This T cell receptor beta chain was obtained from a study of blood T cell repertoires in COVID-19. At the level of the study: The samples span acute and convalescent COVID-19 from the United States, Italy and Spain.

As originally analysed: Estimation of nucleated cell counts relied on the amplification of reference gene primers. Method: immunoSEQ multiplex PCR; TCRdb's copy keeps in-frame clones and lacks some. V and J calls and clone size follow that table, whereas D and trimming were derived from the DNA. The sample contains about 220,000 clones, about 88% of which appear only once. Seattle's cohort entered during active infection and was followed longitudinally. Germline assignment: CDR1 DFQATT and CDR2 SNEGSKA (reference sequence). After removal of 3 bases from V and 11 bases from J, the junction contained 9 bases not matched to a gene. The CDR3 has 12 residues.

The genes are TRBV20-1 and TRBJ1-1; 7 positions agree with TRBD1. The sample comprised peripheral blood. The sequence was collected from a woman aged 45-65 years with COVID-19, enrolled during active disease. This chain's CDR3 is CSASIPRGSAFF. The CDR3 DNA sequence: TGCAGTGCTAGTATCCCCAGGGGGTCGGCTTTCTTT.